This T cell receptor (beta chain) comes out of a study of neurological immune-mediated disorders. Findings and limits, study-wide: The greatest TCR clonal expansion occurred in HTLV-1-associated myelopathy and the least in multiple sclerosis, which fell below healthy controls.

Using its own MiXCR run on the 5' RACE reads, TCRdb lists one record per CDR3 protein. The repertoire holds tens of thousands of distinct CDR3 sequences, 2.6% seen once, with 1.1% in the top ten. With 5 bases removed from V and 6 bases from J, the gap between germline ends came to 10 bases. The length of the CDR3 is 12 residues. CDR1 is MNHNY and CDR2 is SVGAGI in the germline V gene (reference sequence). This clonotype was detected only a few times. No antigen is known for it. Given a much more abundant clone one base away, this may be a read error. The chain employs TRBV6-6 and TRBJ1-2; D unclear. The TCR sequence derives from a woman in her thirties with multiple sclerosis. The sample was PBMCs. CDR3 coding DNA: TGTGCCAGCAGTACCACGGTGAATGGCTACACCTTC. This codes for CASSTTVNGYTF.